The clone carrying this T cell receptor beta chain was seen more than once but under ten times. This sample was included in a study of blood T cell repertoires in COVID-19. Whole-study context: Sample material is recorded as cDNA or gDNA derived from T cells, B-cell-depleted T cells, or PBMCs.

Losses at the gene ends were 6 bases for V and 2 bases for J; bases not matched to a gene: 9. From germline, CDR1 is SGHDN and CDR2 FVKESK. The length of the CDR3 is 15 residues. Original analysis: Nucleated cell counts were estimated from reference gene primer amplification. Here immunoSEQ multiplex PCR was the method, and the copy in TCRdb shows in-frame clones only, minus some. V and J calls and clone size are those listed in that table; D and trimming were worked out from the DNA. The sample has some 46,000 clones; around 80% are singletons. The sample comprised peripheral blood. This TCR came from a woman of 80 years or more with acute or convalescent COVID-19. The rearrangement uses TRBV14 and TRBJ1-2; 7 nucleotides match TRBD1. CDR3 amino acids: CASRHTGEGNYGYTF. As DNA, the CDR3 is TGTGCCAGCAGACACACAGGGGAAGGAAACTATGGCTACACCTTC.